The sequence of this TCR beta chain was determined in a study of cytomegalovirus exposure and HLA in healthy donors. Across the whole study: Unique TCRs from HLA-typed donors, 75 million to 100 million of them, were held in an early data release. Overall study findings and caveats: Association of approximately 18,000 TCR beta sequences with HLA alleles was found at 0.05 false discovery rate in a later analysis. Researchers counted 164 TCR beta chains as cytomegalovirus-associated.

Healthy people donating bone marrow made up the donors. Primers for the PCR totalled 60 Vbeta and 13 Jbeta. TCRdb's copy holds only in-frame clones and misses some; the assay was immunoSEQ multiplex PCR. This sample has 95,000 to 110,000 clones, with around two thirds found just once. Germline assignment: CDR1 SNHLY and CDR2 FYNNEI. The CDR3 loop spans 11 amino acids. Deletions cut 3 bases from V and 9 bases from J, with 6 bases between. Turning to this clone: The antigen remains undetermined.

The sequence derives from a woman in her thirties or forties in good health and CMV-seropositive. Sequencing input: PBMCs. The chain uses TRBV2 and TRBJ2-1; no definite D call. The DNA of the CDR3 is TGTGCCAGCAGTGAGGAGCTTGAGCAGTTCTTC. Its protein is CASSEELEQFF.